This is a list of T cell receptor beta chains from one sample in a study of blood T cells in healthy people across ages. From the 5' RACE reads, TCRdb called clonotypes with MiXCR, one entry per CDR3 protein. Among roughly 800,000 distinct CDR3 sequences listed, about 48% were seen once. The sequenced sample consisted of blood. The receptors were gathered from a man of 80 years or more in good health. Each CDR3 is given without its conserved first and last residue. Clone size, where shown, is once, few, many, or a class for clones that have expanded.

TRBV20-1,NA,TRBJ1-4,SATPGHSNEKLF
TRBV7-2,few,TRBJ2-3,ASSLARDWSRYAY
TRBV30,NA,TRBJ2-6,AWSQGTLSGANVLT
TRBV29-1,few,TRBJ2-3,SVDEGFDTQY
TRBV29-1,many,TRBJ2-7,SAREGPYEQY
TRBV7-9,NA,TRBJ1-6,ASSLGLLDLH
TRBV7-2,NA,TRBJ1-1,ASSRGEWGVEAF
TRBV20-1,NA,NA,SAPPGQSYEQY
TRBV5-5,few,TRBJ2-1,ASSPGHLGSYNEQF
TRBV14,once,TRBJ1-2,ASSLTGLYGYT
TRBV27,NA,TRBJ2-1,ASSLFLGYNEQF
TRBV7-2,NA,TRBJ2-7,ASSSSGTSGYEQY
TRBV3-1,NA,TRBJ2-5,ASSQGLAGVGETQY
TRBV20-1,NA,TRBJ2-1,SARVQQQGFNEQF
TRBV10-3,NA,TRBJ2-1,ATRETTYEQF
TRBV20-1,NA,TRBJ1-5,SANPPGGNNQPQH
TRBV24-1,NA,TRBJ2-1,ATSPGESYNEQF
TRBV28,NA,TRBJ2-1,ASSSQRLLWPNEQF
TRBV21-1,NA,TRBJ2-2,ASRGDLAGAAGELF
TRBV12-3/TRBV12-4,NA,NA,ASRGGGRKLEQY
TRBV6-1,NA,TRBJ2-7,ASSEAWGNYEQY
TRBV10-2,few,TRBJ2-1,ASIRSGSSYNEQF
TRBV12-3/TRBV12-4,few,TRBJ1-2,ASSLSQGVFYGYT
TRBV6-5,NA,TRBJ2-5,ASFRTSGSLAETQY
TRBV29-1,NA,TRBJ2-5,SVGQGAGETQY
TRBV20-1,few,TRBJ1-4,SARDWGQTNEKLF
TRBV20-1,NA,TRBJ2-1,SARAPSVYYNEQF
TRBV20-1,NA,TRBJ2-1,SARDATAGGPDNEQF
TRBV12-3/TRBV12-4,NA,TRBJ2-1,ASKAAGAGYNEQF
TRBV28,NA,TRBJ2-5,ASIGTSGRALNEQY
TRBV28,NA,TRBJ2-2,ASSFNDRGNTGELF
TRBV20-1,NA,NA,SAEGRSGRRGTYEQY
TRBV6-4,once,TRBJ2-3,ASSDSISPTDTQY
TRBV5-1,few,TRBJ2-5,ASSLVGIRETQY
TRBV9,NA,TRBJ2-1,ASSVRAGTYNEQF
TRBV7-2,few,NA,ASSLGTIATYEQY
TRBV2,few,TRBJ2-7,ASSVWTVERNEQY
TRBV12-3/TRBV12-4,NA,TRBJ2-5,ASSLALNPIRGTQY
TRBV27,NA,TRBJ2-1,ASSPLGLDYNEQF
TRBV25-1,NA,TRBJ1-2,ASSTGTGNFGYGYT
TRBV6-1,NA,TRBJ2-1,ASRSFSYNEQF
TRBV28,NA,TRBJ2-3,ASRNQGPTDTQY
TRBV9,NA,TRBJ2-3,ASSAGTGPQTSAY